This passage covers 25 T cell receptor beta chains from one sample sequenced in a study of control samples from healthy donors and cancer patients. Generated by immunoSEQ multiplex PCR, the TCRdb table keeps only in-frame clones and is missing some. The sample consists of just over 80,000 clones, 85% to 95% of them appearing once. Sequencing input: blood. Source of these receptors: a woman aged 18-29 years in good health.

This chain connects TRBV2 to TRBJ2-7; TRBD1 matches 9 bases. Germline V CDR1 and CDR2: SNHLY, FYNNEI. After removal of 6 bases from V and 5 bases from J, the junction contained 8 bases not matched to a gene. The CDR3 is 14 amino acids. CDR3 residues: CASRIDRGENEQYF. The DNA of the CDR3 is TGTGCCAGCAGGATAGACAGGGGGGAGAACGAGCAGTACTTC.

The chain couples TRBV4-3 to TRBJ2-1, with a tentative D call TRBD1 (6 bases). The CDR3 spans 15 residues. The V end was cut by 2 bases, the J end by 7 bases, with 15 bases between. Germline CDR1 and CDR2: LGHNA and YSLEER. CDR3 DNA: TGCGCCAGCAGCCAACAGGGGAGTGATAGAAATGAGCAGTTCTTC. Amino acids: CASSQQGSDRNEQFF.

The chain uses TRBV7-9 and TRBJ1-3; 7 bases are shared with TRBD1. Looked up from germline, CDR1 is SEHNR and CDR2 is FQNEAQ (reference sequence). J gave up 4 bases and V 6 bases, and 3 bases lay outside the gene matches. CDR3 length equals 13 residues. The CDR3 region is CASRDRTGNTIYF. The DNA of the CDR3 is TGTGCCAGCAGGGACAGGACAGGAAACACCATATATTTT.

In this sample, this clone turned up a few times. V usage is TRBV5-1 and J usage is TRBJ1-6; 9 bases are a match to TRBD1. The length of the CDR3 is 15 residues. CDR1 and CDR2 from the germline V gene are SGHRS and YFSETQ. The ends lost 6 bases at V and 7 bases at J; junction bases unmatched: 8. The CDR3 region is CASTNLGQGNSPLHF. Here the CDR3 DNA reads TGCGCCAGCACCAATTTGGGACAGGGAAATTCACCCCTCCACTTT.

This chain uses TRBV7-3 with TRBJ2-2, with 10 bases that match TRBD1. Trimming cost V 7 bases and J 4 bases; bases outside gene matches: 6. Germline V gene lookup returns CDR1 SGHTA and CDR2 FQGTGA. The CDR3 has 15 amino acids. Here the CDR3 DNA reads TGTGCCAGCAAGATGGACAGGGGGAGCACCGGGGAGCTGTTTTTT. Encoded protein: CASKMDRGSTGELFF.

This chain links TRBV2 with TRBJ2-2; 7 bases match TRBD1. This CDR3 comprises 16 residues. Germline CDR1 SNHLY, CDR2 FYNNEI. The junction had 12 bases not matched to a gene; V was cut back by 5 bases and J by 6 bases. CDR3 protein: CASSFLTGGQAGELFF. The CDR3 nucleotides are TGTGCCAGCAGTTTCCTTACAGGAGGACAGGCCGGGGAGCTGTTTTTT. The complete variable domain, with remaining parts taken from reference TRBV2 and TRBJ2-2, reads EPEVTQTPSHQVTQMGQEVILRCVPISNHLYFYWYRQILGQKVEFLVSFYNNEISEKSEIFDDQFSVERPDGSNFTLKIRSTKLEDSAMYFCASSFLTGGQAGELFFGEGSRLTVL.

The chain combines TRBV28 with TRBJ1-4; D gene ambiguous. Germline assignment: CDR1 MDHEN and CDR2 SYDVKM. The CDR3 length is 15 residues. V lost 5 bases to trimming and J lost 8 bases, with 18 bases between them. In DNA, the CDR3 is TGTGCCAGCAGTCGGGAAGGGTCTAGAAAAGAAAAACTGTTTTTT. Protein sequence: CASSREGSRKEKLFF.

The chain couples TRBV28 to TRBJ2-1; 7 bases match TRBD1. This CDR3 is 15 amino acids long. V lost 7 bases and J lost 0; bases outside the gene matches: 6. The germline CDR1 and CDR2 sequences are MDHEN and SYDVKM. In DNA, the CDR3 is TGTGCCAGCACCGTGGACAGGAGCTCCTACAATGAGCAGTTCTTC. Translating it yields CASTVDRSSYNEQFF.

This sequence joins TRBV4-1 and TRBJ2-5; 8 nucleotides align to TRBD2. The CDR3 has 14 residues. Germline CDR1 reads MGHRA; CDR2 reads YSYEKL. V lost 6 bases and J lost 2; bases outside the gene matches: 5. This chain's CDR3 is CASSQLADQETQYF. For the CDR3, the DNA is TGCGCCAGCAGTCAACTAGCGGATCAAGAGACCCAGTACTTC.

V is TRBV5-1 and J is TRBJ2-1; D is possibly TRBD2 (5 bases). This CDR3 comprises 16 residues. Germline values: CDR1 SGHRS, CDR2 YFSETQ. Trimming pared 0 bases from V and 4 bases from J, leaving 14 bases between. Here the CDR3 DNA reads TGCGCCAGCAGCTTGGACACGGGAATATTATACAATGAGCAGTTCTTC. Its translation: CASSLDTGILYNEQFF.

This rearrangement joins TRBV28 to TRBJ1-3, with 7 bases matching TRBD1. Per the germline V gene, CDR1 is MDHEN and CDR2 is SYDVKM. Trimming at V came to 3 bases and at J to 0 bases, leaving 2 bases not matched to a gene. The CDR3 runs to 15 residues. In nucleotides, the CDR3 is TGTGCCAGCAGTTTGCAGGGGGGCTCTGGAAACACCATATATTTT. Translation gives CASSLQGGSGNTIYF. The variable domain in full, with the rest retrieved from reference TRBV28 and TRBJ1-3, is DVKVTQSSRYLVKRTGEKVFLECVQDMDHENMFWYRQDPGLGLRLIYFSYDVKMKEKGDIPEGYSVSREKKERFSLILESASTNQTSMYLCASSLQGGSGNTIYFGEGSWLTVV.

The chain links TRBV5-4 to TRBJ2-7; 15 bases are shared with TRBD2. CDR3 length equals 17 residues. Germline trimming cut 3 bases from V and 2 bases from J; bases unmatched to any gene: 6. Germline assignment: CDR1 SGHNT and CDR2 YYREEE (reference sequence). CDR3 nucleotide sequence: TGTGCCAGCAGCTCGGGACTAGCGGGGGGTGGGGCCTACGAGCAGTACTTC. The encoded protein is CASSSGLAGGGAYEQYF. Complete variable domain (other parts from reference TRBV5-4 and TRBJ2-7): ETGVTQSPTHLIKTRGQQVTLRCSSQSGHNTVSWYQQALGQGPQFIFQYYREEENGRGNFPPRFSGLQFPNYSSELNVNALELDDSALYLCASSSGLAGGGAYEQYFGPGTRLTVT.

This clone came up a few times. V gene TRBV28 combines with J gene TRBJ2-7; D is tentatively TRBD1 or TRBD2 (5 bases each). The ends were cut back, 5 bases at V and 4 bases at J, with 15 bases in the middle. The CDR3 is 14 residues long. Germline V gene data show CDR1 as MDHEN and CDR2 as SYDVKM. CDR3 sequence reads: CASSIPGPGYEQYF. The DNA for the CDR3 is TGTGCCAGCAGTATCCCGGGGCCGGGGTACGAGCAGTACTTC.

The chain recombines TRBV12-3 or TRBV12-4 with TRBJ1-1; D is uncertain. Trimming shortened V by 6 bases and J by 0 bases, and 8 bases separated the two germline ends. The length of the CDR3 is 13 residues. The CDR3 coding sequence is TGTGCCAGCAGCGGGCAGCTGAACACTGAAGCTTTCTTT. Amino acids: CASSGQLNTEAFF.

The genes are TRBV19 and TRBJ1-1; weak D call: TRBD1 (5 bases). CDR1 and CDR2 (germline): LNHDA, SQIVND (reference sequence). The CDR3 contains 12 residues. Trimming took off 10 bases at V and 4 bases at J, with 13 bases between the two ends. This CDR3 is CATRDAGTEAFF. For the CDR3, the DNA is TGTGCCACCAGGGACGCGGGCACTGAAGCTTTCTTT.

J is TRBJ2-1 and V is TRBV19; TRBD2 agrees at 11 bases. CDR3 length equals 13 residues. Germline CDR1 reads LNHDA; CDR2 reads SQIVND (reference sequence). Trimming cost V 9 bases and J 9 bases; bases outside gene matches: 7. CDR3 region: CASTRLAGSEQFF. The CDR3 DNA sequence: TGTGCCAGCACAAGACTAGCGGGAAGTGAGCAGTTCTTC.

The rearrangement joins TRBV15 to TRBJ2-1, with 9 bases lining up with TRBD2. There are 16 residues in the CDR3. The ends lost 0 bases at V and 10 bases at J; junction bases unmatched: 10. Germline CDR1 and CDR2: LNHNV and YYDKDF (reference sequence). The CDR3 coding sequence is TGTGCCACCAGCAGAGAAATAGCGGGAGTGTCGTGGGAGCAGTTCTTC. Translating it yields CATSREIAGVSWEQFF.

This chain joins TRBV28 and TRBJ1-1; D is uncertain. CDR3 length: 11 residues. V was trimmed by 3 bases and J by 7 bases, leaving 6 bases between them. CDR1 is MDHEN and CDR2 is SYDVKM in the germline V gene. DNA of the CDR3: TGTGCCAGCAGTTTGGGCGGTGAAGCTTTCTTT. This codes for CASSLGGEAFF.

The chain carries TRBV7-2 and TRBJ2-1; the D is unclear. V lost 2 bases to trimming and J lost 6 bases, with 14 bases between them. The CDR3 contains 15 residues. Germline-derived CDR1 and CDR2 are SGHTA and FQGNSA. This CDR3 reads CASSLRVRQFNEQFF. The CDR3 nucleotides are TGTGCCAGCAGCTTACGTGTTCGGCAGTTCAATGAGCAGTTCTTC.

V gene TRBV28 combines with J gene TRBJ1-4, with D hard to call. CDR1 and CDR2 from the germline V gene are MDHEN and SYDVKM. CDR3 length equals 10 residues. Trimming shortened V by 8 bases and J by 8 bases, and 6 bases separated the two germline ends. CDR3 in amino acids: CASGREKLFF. The CDR3 DNA reads as TGTGCCAGCGGTCGGGAAAAACTGTTTTTT.

This clone was recorded only once. The J gene is TRBJ1-2, the V gene TRBV11-2, with a possible D match to TRBD1 (6 bases). V lost 5 bases and J lost 0, with 10 bases in between. CDR1 is SGHAT, CDR2 FQNNGV, per germline. The CDR3 runs to 14 residues. The CDR3 coding sequence is TGTGCCAGCAGCCCACAGGGTTCTAACTATGGCTACACCTTC. It yields the protein CASSPQGSNYGYTF.

The rearrangement links TRBV18 to TRBJ1-4; possible D gene TRBD1, 5 bases. The CDR3 has 14 residues. CDR1 and CDR2 (germline): KGHSH, LQKENI. The ends were cut back, 6 bases at V and 8 bases at J, with 16 bases in the middle. In nucleotides, the CDR3 is TGTGCCAGCTCCTCGAGCAGGGTAGACGAAAAACTGTTTTTT. Its translation is CASSSSRVDEKLFF.

This chain joins TRBV4-3 and TRBJ1-2, with D unresolved. Looked up from germline, CDR1 is LGHNA and CDR2 is YSLEER. The CDR3 extends over 15 amino acids. The V end lost 0 bases, the J end lost 4 bases, and 12 bases lay between the germline ends. The CDR3 DNA follows: TGCGCCAGCAGCCAAGAACGGAGCGGCGTCTATGGCTACACCTTC. It translates to CASSQERSGVYGYTF.

This clone has only one observation. The CDR3 region is CASKGLVDYEQYF. In DNA, the CDR3 is TGTGCCAGCAAAGGACTAGTGGACTACGAGCAGTACTTC. The rearrangement joins TRBV19 to TRBJ2-7, with 7 positions matching TRBD2. Germline assignment: CDR1 LNHDA and CDR2 SQIVND (reference sequence). V gave up 9 bases and J gave up 3 bases; unmatched junction bases: 8. CDR3 size: 13 residues.

In DNA form, the CDR3 reads TGCGCCAGCAGCTTAACCGGGACAAACACAGATACGCAGTATTTT. Translation gives CASSLTGTNTDTQYF. The chain employs TRBV5-1 and TRBJ2-3; possibly TRBD1 for D (6 bases). V was clipped by 2 bases and J by 2 bases, with 12 bases between them. Germline values: CDR1 SGHRS, CDR2 YFSETQ. The CDR3 has 15 residues. Full variable domain (remainder filled in from reference TRBV5-1 and TRBJ2-3): KAGVTQTPRYLIKTRGQQVTLSCSPISGHRSVSWYQQTPGQGLQFLFEYFSETQRNKGNFPGRFSGRQFSNSRSEMNVSTLELGDSALYLCASSLTGTNTDTQYFGPGTRLTVL.